The 25 T cell receptor beta chains in this list originate from one sample, sequenced in a study of T-cell reconstitution after alpha-beta-depleted transplantation in children. Researchers prepared the TCRbeta library using unique molecular identifiers, the study reports. TCRdb reprocessed the PCR reads with MiXCR, giving one entry per CDR3 protein. The sample carries 400,000 to 500,000 distinct CDR3 sequences, about a tenth recorded once. The sample here was PBMCs from the stem cell graft donor, taken from the stem cell graft. Receptors originate from a human donor who donated a stem cell graft to a child with acute myeloid leukemia.

The gene calls are TRBV6-1 and TRBJ2-1; D possibly corresponds to TRBD2 (6 bases). Trimming took off 8 bases at V and 1 base at J, with 12 bases between the two ends. CDR3 length equals 14 residues. Per the germline V gene, CDR1 is MNHNS and CDR2 is SASEGT. The CDR3, as DNA: TGTGCCAGCGGAGCGGGTCCGTCCTACAATGAGCAGTTCTTC. Its translation is CASGAGPSYNEQFF.

The rearrangement joins TRBV18 to TRBJ2-3; the D gene is possibly TRBD2 (5 bases). Between the trimmed V and J ends, which lost 1 base and 5 bases, there was a span of 10 bases. Germline loops: CDR1 KGHSH, CDR2 LQKENI. This CDR3 has 14 amino acids. CDR3 coding DNA: TGTGCCAGCTCACCACGGCTAGCCGGAGATACGCAGTATTTT. This gives the protein CASSPRLAGDTQYF.

This clonotype showed up just a few times. Written as DNA, the CDR3 is TGCAGTGCTAGGTCTCCCCCCTACGAGCAGTACTTC. Translation: CSARSPPYEQYF. The rearrangement uses TRBV20-1 and TRBJ2-7; D is undetermined. There are 12 residues in the CDR3. Trimming removed 3 bases from V and 2 bases from J, with 8 bases in between. Germline CDR1 is DFQATT and CDR2 is SNEGSKA (reference sequence).

This clonotype came up a few times. The chain recombines TRBV20-1 with TRBJ2-7; 16 bases are a match to TRBD2. Germline V gives CDR1 DFQATT, CDR2 SNEGSKA (reference sequence). The length of the CDR3 is 17 residues. V lost 5 bases and J lost 2; bases outside the gene matches: 9. The CDR3 protein is CSAWGLAGGGGPYEQYF. The CDR3, as DNA: TGCAGTGCTTGGGGACTAGCGGGAGGGGGGGGACCCTACGAGCAGTACTTC.

This clonotype was detected ten times or more. This chain uses TRBV5-5 with TRBJ1-2, with D hard to call. The CDR3 has 14 amino acids. Germline loops: CDR1 SGHKS, CDR2 YYEKEE (reference sequence). Trimming stripped 0 bases from V and 5 bases from J, with 11 bases between. The CDR3 is CASSLAGFQYGYTF. DNA for the CDR3: TGTGCCAGCAGCTTGGCGGGGTTCCAATATGGCTACACCTTC.

Only a few counts were recorded for this clonotype. The chain has TRBV7-8 and TRBJ2-7; D gene uncertain. V was clipped by 2 bases and J by 4 bases, with 12 bases between them. CDR1 SGHVS and CDR2 FQNEAQ come from the germline V gene. The CDR3 contains 14 residues. The CDR3 region is CASSLRSPAYEQYV. In nucleotides, the CDR3 is TGTGCCAGCAGCTTAAGGTCACCCGCGTACGAGCAGTACGTC.

This clonotype has a count of ten or more. This rearrangement joins TRBV6-2 or TRBV6-3 to TRBJ2-1; D uncertain. V was trimmed by 0 bases and J by 9 bases, leaving 3 bases between them. Germline CDR1 and CDR2: MNHEY and SVGEGT. This CDR3 spans 11 amino acids. The CDR3 loop is CASSYSGEQFF. DNA for the CDR3: TGTGCCAGCAGTTACTCGGGTGAGCAGTTCTTC.

In this sample, this clonotype turned up a few times. The chain combines TRBV5-1 with TRBJ2-3; D is unresolved. The CDR3 loop spans 14 amino acids. The germline gives CDR1 SGHRS, CDR2 YFSETQ. The germline V and J ends were trimmed by 1 base and 2 bases, with 8 bases remaining between them. The CDR3 sequence is CASSLYEITDTQYF. CDR3 nucleotides: TGCGCCAGCAGCTTGTATGAAATCACAGATACGCAGTATTTT. Full variable domain (remainder filled in from reference TRBV5-1 and TRBJ2-3): KAGVTQTPRYLIKTRGQQVTLSCSPISGHRSVSWYQQTPGQGLQFLFEYFSETQRNKGNFPGRFSGRQFSNSRSEMNVSTLELGDSALYLCASSLYEITDTQYFGPGTRLTVL.

V gene TRBV6-2 or TRBV6-3 combines with J gene TRBJ2-7, with D possibly being TRBD1 or TRBD2 (5 bases each). The V end lost 0 bases, the J end lost 1 base, and 19 bases lay between the germline ends. Per the germline V gene, CDR1 is MNHEY and CDR2 is SVGEGT. The CDR3 totals 18 residues. The CDR3 spells CASSYSTVPGGESYEQYV. The CDR3 DNA is TGTGCCAGCAGTTACTCGACAGTGCCCGGTGGGGAGTCCTACGAGCAGTACGTC.

This clonotype was seen more than once but under ten times. The genes are TRBV10-3 and TRBJ2-7; D gene uncertain. The CDR3 covers 14 residues. Germline loops: CDR1 ENHRY, CDR2 SYGVKD. The V gene lost 6 bases and the J gene lost 0 bases, with 12 bases spanning the gap. For the CDR3, the DNA is TGTGCCATCAGCCTCGGACGGACCTCCTACGAGCAGTACTTC. Translating gives CAISLGRTSYEQYF.

This clonotype was seen a few times. The chain combines TRBV20-1 with TRBJ1-5; the D is unclear. V was shortened by 0 bases and J by 0 bases, with 6 bases between the two germline ends. This CDR3 is built from 14 residues. The V gene's germline CDR1 is DFQATT and CDR2 SNEGSKA (reference sequence). CDR3 sequence (DNA): TGCAGTGCTAGAGATCCGGATAGCAATCAGCCCCAGCATTTT. Its translation: CSARDPDSNQPQHF.

This clonotype turned up a few times. The genes are TRBV7-9 and TRBJ2-2; perhaps TRBD2 as D (5 bases). CDR3 length equals 15 residues. The V end was cut by 8 bases, the J end by 0 bases, with 13 bases between. Germline CDR1 reads SEHNR; CDR2 reads FQNEAQ (reference sequence). The CDR3 nucleotides are TGTGCCAGCCGGAGGTCGGAGGCGAACACCGGGGAGCTGTTTTTT. This sequence encodes CASRRSEANTGELFF.

This clonotype was seen many times. DNA of the CDR3: TGCGCCAGCAGCTCCGGGACGCCGAGGGAGACCCAGTACTTC. Translation: CASSSGTPRETQYF. The chain uses TRBV5-1 and TRBJ2-5; tentatively, D is TRBD1 or TRBD2 (5 bases each). The CDR3 sequence is 14 residues long. Germline CDR1 is SGHRS and CDR2 is YFSETQ. V lost 3 bases, J lost 5 bases, and 14 bases lay in between.

The chain has TRBV9 and TRBJ2-2; TRBD2 matches 13 bases. Germline V gives CDR1 SGDLS, CDR2 YYNGEE. The CDR3 is 19 amino acids. Germline trimming cut 4 bases from V and 4 bases from J; bases unmatched to any gene: 13. CDR3 in amino acids: CASSSRKQGLAGPTGELFF. CDR3 nucleotides: TGTGCCAGCAGCTCCCGAAAACAGGGACTAGCGGGACCCACCGGGGAGCTGTTTTTT.

In its sample, this clonotype was seen a few times. This chain uses TRBV11-2 with TRBJ1-4; D call uncertain. CDR1 is SGHAT, CDR2 FQNNGV, per germline. The CDR3 spans 13 residues. V dropped 5 bases and J dropped 7 bases, with 11 bases sitting between them. The CDR3: CASSPPFGEKLFF. The CDR3 DNA sequence: TGTGCCAGCAGCCCCCCGTTTGGTGAAAAACTGTTTTTT.

This clonotype showed up many times. The chain uses TRBV10-3 and TRBJ2-2; 7 bases are a match to TRBD1. The germline CDR1 and CDR2 sequences are ENHRY and SYGVKD. The V and J ends lost 6 bases and 5 bases, in that order; junction bases with no gene match: 6. CDR3 length equals 14 residues. In DNA, the CDR3 is TGTGCCATCAGCGACAGGGCAGAGACCGGGGAGCTGTTTTTT. Its translation: CAISDRAETGELFF.

This clonotype was seen a few times. The V gene is TRBV20-1, the J gene TRBJ1-5; no clear D. The V gene's germline CDR1 is DFQATT and CDR2 SNEGSKA (reference sequence). This CDR3 has 14 residues. V lost 0 bases, J lost 4 bases, and 10 bases lay in between. Written as DNA, the CDR3 is TGCAGTGCTAGAGATGCTCGGGCTAATCAGCCCCAGCATTTT. Protein sequence: CSARDARANQPQHF.

The chain recombines TRBV7-2 with TRBJ2-3, with D uncertain. Germline values: CDR1 SGHTA, CDR2 FQGNSA. The CDR3 loop spans 16 amino acids. Trimming left V 3 bases short and J 3 bases short, with 16 bases between. The CDR3 loop reads CASSFPGPSGTDTQYF. For the CDR3, the DNA is TGTGCCAGCAGCTTTCCAGGCCCGTCCGGGACAGATACGCAGTATTTT.

CDR3 sequence: CSARSGTSSYNEQFF. CDR3 nucleotides: TGCAGTGCTAGATCCGGGACTAGCTCCTACAATGAGCAGTTCTTC. The chain combines TRBV20-1 with TRBJ2-1; TRBD2 matches at 8 bases. Unmatched junction bases numbered 3, after V lost 2 bases and J lost 0 bases. CDR1 DFQATT and CDR2 SNEGSKA come from the germline V gene (reference sequence). This CDR3 has 15 residues.

Notes on this clonotype: This could be a read error, since a much larger clone is one nucleotide away. The chain joins TRBV7-2 to TRBJ2-2; D is undetermined. Germline values: CDR1 SGHTA, CDR2 FQGNSA. Between the trimmed V and J ends, which lost 1 base and 7 bases, there was a span of 4 bases. The CDR3 extends over 12 amino acids. The CDR3 DNA reads as TGTGCCAGCAGCTTAGATATCGGGGAGCTGTTTTTT. Residues: CASSLDIGELFF.

This clonotype showed up many times. This rearrangement joins TRBV18 to TRBJ2-1; D is tentatively TRBD1 or TRBD2 (5 bases each). The V gene's germline CDR1 is KGHSH and CDR2 LQKENI. The CDR3 has 13 residues. Trimming pared 3 bases from V and 7 bases from J, leaving 10 bases between. The CDR3 DNA sequence: TGTGCCAGCTCACCCAAGGGGACGAATGAGCAGTTCTTC. Amino acid sequence: CASSPKGTNEQFF. The full variable domain, in which reference TRBV18 and TRBJ2-1 provide the parts outside the CDR3, is NAGVMQNPRHLVRRRGQEARLRCSPMKGHSHVYWYRQLPEEGLKFMVYLQKENIIDESGMPKERFSAEFPKEGPSILRIQQVVRGDSAAYFCASSPKGTNEQFFGPGTRLTVL.

This clonotype has more than one count but fewer than ten. The V call is TRBV27, the J call TRBJ2-7; 12 bases line up with TRBD2. The CDR3 totals 15 residues. In germline, CDR1 is MNHEY, CDR2 SMNVEV (reference sequence). The V and J ends lost 5 bases and 5 bases, in that order; junction bases with no gene match: 7. This CDR3 reads CASSTVTSGSHEQYF. CDR3 DNA sequence: TGTGCCAGCAGTACCGTGACTAGCGGGAGTCACGAGCAGTACTTC.

This clonotype was detected only a few times. This rearrangement joins TRBV12-3 or TRBV12-4 to TRBJ2-3; D gene ambiguous. This CDR3 is built from 16 residues. V lost 2 bases and J lost 4, with 16 bases in between. The chain's CDR3 is CASSLRGGVAPDTQYF. CDR3 DNA: TGTGCCAGCAGTTTACGCGGTGGAGTTGCCCCAGATACGCAGTATTTT.

The rearrangement links TRBV29-1 to TRBJ2-5; TRBD2 aligns across 8 bases. Germline CDR1 reads SQVTM; CDR2 reads ANQGSEA. CDR3 size: 14 residues. Trimming removed 8 bases from V and 0 bases from J; junction bases left unmatched: 8. CDR3 residues: CSLAPSGYQETQYF. In nucleotides, the CDR3 is TGCAGCTTGGCCCCTAGCGGGTACCAAGAGACCCAGTACTTC.

The chain carries TRBV5-1 and TRBJ1-1; D unresolved. This CDR3 is built from 16 residues. Trimming took off 0 bases at V and 4 bases at J, with 16 bases between the two ends. Germline CDR1 reads SGHRS; CDR2 reads YFSETQ. CDR3 sequence (DNA): TGCGCCAGCAGCTTGGGACAAGGCCCGGGAGGCACTGAAGCTTTCTTT. Translated: CASSLGQGPGGTEAFF.